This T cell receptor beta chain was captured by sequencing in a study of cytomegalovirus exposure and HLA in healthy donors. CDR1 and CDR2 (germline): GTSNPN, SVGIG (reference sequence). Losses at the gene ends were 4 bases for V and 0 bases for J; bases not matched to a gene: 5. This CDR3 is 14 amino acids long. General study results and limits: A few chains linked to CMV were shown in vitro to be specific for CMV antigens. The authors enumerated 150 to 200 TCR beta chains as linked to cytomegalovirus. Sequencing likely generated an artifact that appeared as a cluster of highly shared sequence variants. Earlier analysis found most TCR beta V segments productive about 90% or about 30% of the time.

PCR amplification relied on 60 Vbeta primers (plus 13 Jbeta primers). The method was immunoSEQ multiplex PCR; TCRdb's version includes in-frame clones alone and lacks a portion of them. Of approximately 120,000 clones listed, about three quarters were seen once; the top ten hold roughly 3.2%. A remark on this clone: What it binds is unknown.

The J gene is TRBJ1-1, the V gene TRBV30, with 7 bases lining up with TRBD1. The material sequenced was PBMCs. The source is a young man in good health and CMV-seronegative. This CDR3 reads CAWTWDSLNTEAFF. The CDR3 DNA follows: TGTGCCTGGACCTGGGACAGTTTGAACACTGAAGCTTTCTTT.